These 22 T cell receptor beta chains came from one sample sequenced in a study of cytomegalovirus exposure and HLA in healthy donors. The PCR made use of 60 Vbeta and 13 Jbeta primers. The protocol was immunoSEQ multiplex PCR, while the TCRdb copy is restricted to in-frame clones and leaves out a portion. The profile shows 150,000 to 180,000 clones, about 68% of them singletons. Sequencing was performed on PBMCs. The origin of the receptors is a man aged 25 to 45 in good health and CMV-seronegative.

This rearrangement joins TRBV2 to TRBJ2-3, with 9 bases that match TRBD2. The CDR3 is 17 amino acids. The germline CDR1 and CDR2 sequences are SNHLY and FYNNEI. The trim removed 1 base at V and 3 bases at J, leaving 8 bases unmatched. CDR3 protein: CASSEDAGGFETDTQYF. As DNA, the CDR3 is TGTGCCAGCAGTGAAGATGCGGGGGGGTTCGAGACAGATACGCAGTATTTT. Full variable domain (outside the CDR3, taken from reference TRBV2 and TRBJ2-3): EPEVTQTPSHQVTQMGQEVILRCVPISNHLYFYWYRQILGQKVEFLVSFYNNEISEKSEIFDDQFSVERPDGSNFTLKIRSTKLEDSAMYFCASSEDAGGFETDTQYFGPGTRLTVL.

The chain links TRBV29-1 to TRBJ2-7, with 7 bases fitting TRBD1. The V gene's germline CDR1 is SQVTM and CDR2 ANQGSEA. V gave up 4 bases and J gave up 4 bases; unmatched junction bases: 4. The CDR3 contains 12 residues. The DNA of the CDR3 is TGCAGCGTTGGACAGGGTCAATACGAGCAGTACTTC. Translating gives CSVGQGQYEQYF.

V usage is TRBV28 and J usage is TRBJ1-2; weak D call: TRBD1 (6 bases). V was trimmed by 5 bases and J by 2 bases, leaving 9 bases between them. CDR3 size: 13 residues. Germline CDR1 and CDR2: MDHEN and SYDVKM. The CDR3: CASSADRNYGYTF. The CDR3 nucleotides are TGTGCCAGCAGTGCGGACAGAAACTATGGCTACACCTTC.

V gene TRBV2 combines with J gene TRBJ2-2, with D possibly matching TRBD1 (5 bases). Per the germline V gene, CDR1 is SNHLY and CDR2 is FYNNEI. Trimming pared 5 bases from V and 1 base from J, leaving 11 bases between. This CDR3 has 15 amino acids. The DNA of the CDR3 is TGTGCCAGCAGTCGGTTTCAGGGGAACACCGGGGAGCTGTTTTTT. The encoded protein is CASSRFQGNTGELFF.

Here the CDR3 DNA reads TGTGCACAGGGGTGGGACCTTAGCTCCTACAATGAGCAGTTCTTC. Residues: CAQGWDLSSYNEQFF. The genes are TRBV10-3 and TRBJ2-1; TRBD1 matches at 7 bases. The length of the CDR3 is 15 residues. Germline V gene data show CDR1 as ENHRY and CDR2 as SYGVKD.

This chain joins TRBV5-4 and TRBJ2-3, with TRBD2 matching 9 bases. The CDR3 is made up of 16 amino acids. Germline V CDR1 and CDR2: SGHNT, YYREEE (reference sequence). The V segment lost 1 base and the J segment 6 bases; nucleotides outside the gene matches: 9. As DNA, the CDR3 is TGTGCCAGCAGCTTGATTGCAGCGGGGGGCGGGGATACGCAGTATTTT. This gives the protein CASSLIAAGGGDTQYF.

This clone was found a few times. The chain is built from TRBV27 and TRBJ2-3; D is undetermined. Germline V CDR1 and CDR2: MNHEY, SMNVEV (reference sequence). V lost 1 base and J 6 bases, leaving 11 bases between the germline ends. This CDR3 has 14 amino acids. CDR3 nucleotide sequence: TGTGCCAGCAGTTTATACCGTTCGGTGGATACGCAGTATTTT. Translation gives CASSLYRSVDTQYF.

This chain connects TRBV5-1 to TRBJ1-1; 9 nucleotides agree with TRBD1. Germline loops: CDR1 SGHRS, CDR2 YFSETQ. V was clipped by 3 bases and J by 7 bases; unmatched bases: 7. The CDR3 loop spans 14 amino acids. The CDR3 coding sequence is TGCGCCAGCAGCTCCACAGGGGGCGGAGGTGAAGCTTTCTTT. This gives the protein CASSSTGGGGEAFF.

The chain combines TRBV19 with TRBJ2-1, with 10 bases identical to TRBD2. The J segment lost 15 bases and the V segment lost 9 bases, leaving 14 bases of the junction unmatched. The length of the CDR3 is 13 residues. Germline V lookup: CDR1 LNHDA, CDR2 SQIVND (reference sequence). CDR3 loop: CASSLAGGEGGFF. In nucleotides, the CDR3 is TGTGCCAGCTCCTTAGCGGGGGGCGAAGGGGGGTTCTTC. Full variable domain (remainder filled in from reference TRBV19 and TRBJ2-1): DGGITQSPKYLFRKEGQNVTLSCEQNLNHDAMYWYRQDPGQGLRLIYYSQIVNDFQKGDIAEGYSVSREKKESFPLTVTSAQKNPTAFYLCASSLAGGEGGFFGPGTRLTVL.

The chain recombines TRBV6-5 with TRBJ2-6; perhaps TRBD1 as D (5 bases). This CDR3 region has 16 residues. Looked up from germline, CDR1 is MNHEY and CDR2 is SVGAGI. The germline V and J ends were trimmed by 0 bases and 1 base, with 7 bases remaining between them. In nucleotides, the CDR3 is TGTGCCAGCAGTTACTCCCCAGGGTCTGGGGCCAACGTCCTGACTTTC. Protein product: CASSYSPGSGANVLTF.

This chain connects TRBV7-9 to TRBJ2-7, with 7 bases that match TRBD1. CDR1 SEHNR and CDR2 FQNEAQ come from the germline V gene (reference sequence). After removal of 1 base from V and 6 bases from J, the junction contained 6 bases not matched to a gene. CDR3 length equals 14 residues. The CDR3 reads CASSLDTAGGEQYF. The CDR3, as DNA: TGTGCCAGCAGCTTAGATACGGCAGGGGGCGAGCAGTACTTC.

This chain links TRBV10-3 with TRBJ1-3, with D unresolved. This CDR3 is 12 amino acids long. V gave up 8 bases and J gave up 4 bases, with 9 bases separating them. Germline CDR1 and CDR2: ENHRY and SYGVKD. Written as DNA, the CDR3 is TGTGCCATCGGAGACGGCGGAAACACCATATATTTT. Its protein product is CAIGDGGNTIYF.

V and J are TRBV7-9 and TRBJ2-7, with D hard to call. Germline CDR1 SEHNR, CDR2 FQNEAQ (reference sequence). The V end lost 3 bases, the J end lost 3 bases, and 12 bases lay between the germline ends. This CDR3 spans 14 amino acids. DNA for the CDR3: TGTGCCAGCAGCTTTTCACCCAACAGCTACGAGCAGTACTTC. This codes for CASSFSPNSYEQYF. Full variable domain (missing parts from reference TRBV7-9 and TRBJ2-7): DTGVSQNPRHKITKRGQNVTFRCDPISEHNRLYWYRQTLGQGPEFLTYFQNEAQLEKSRLLSDRFSAERPKGSFSTLEIQRTEQGDSAMYLCASSFSPNSYEQYFGPGTRLTVT.

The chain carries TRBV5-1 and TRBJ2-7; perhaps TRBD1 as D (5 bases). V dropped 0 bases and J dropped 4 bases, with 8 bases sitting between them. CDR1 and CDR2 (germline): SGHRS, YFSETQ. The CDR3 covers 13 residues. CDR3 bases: TGCGCCAGCAGCTTGGGACAGTTTTACGAGCAGTACTTC. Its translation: CASSLGQFYEQYF. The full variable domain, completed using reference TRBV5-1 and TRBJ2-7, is KAGVTQTPRYLIKTRGQQVTLSCSPISGHRSVSWYQQTPGQGLQFLFEYFSETQRNKGNFPGRFSGRQFSNSRSEMNVSTLELGDSALYLCASSLGQFYEQYFGPGTRLTVT.

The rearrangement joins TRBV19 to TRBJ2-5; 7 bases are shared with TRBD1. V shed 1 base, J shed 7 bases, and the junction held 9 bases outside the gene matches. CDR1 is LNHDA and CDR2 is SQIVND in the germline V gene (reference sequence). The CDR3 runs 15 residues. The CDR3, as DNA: TGTGCCAGTAGTATAGGACGGAAGGGGGCAGGGACCCAGTACTTC. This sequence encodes CASSIGRKGAGTQYF. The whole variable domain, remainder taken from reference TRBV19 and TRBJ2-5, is DGGITQSPKYLFRKEGQNVTLSCEQNLNHDAMYWYRQDPGQGLRLIYYSQIVNDFQKGDIAEGYSVSREKKESFPLTVTSAQKNPTAFYLCASSIGRKGAGTQYFGPGTRLLVL.

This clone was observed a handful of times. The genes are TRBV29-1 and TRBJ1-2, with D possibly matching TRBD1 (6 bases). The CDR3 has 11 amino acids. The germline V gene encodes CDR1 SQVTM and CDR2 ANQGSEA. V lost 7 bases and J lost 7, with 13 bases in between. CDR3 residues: CSAGTTGGYTF. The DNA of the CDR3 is TGCAGCGCCGGGACGACAGGTGGCTACACCTTC.

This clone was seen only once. CDR3 sequence: CAIRGQHQETQYF. For the CDR3, the DNA is TGTGCCATCAGGGGACAGCACCAAGAGACCCAGTACTTC. The chain recombines TRBV10-3 with TRBJ2-5, with TRBD1 matching over 7 bases. CDR3 length equals 13 residues. V trimming: 6 bases; J trimming: 0 bases; junction bases outside the gene matches: 1. Germline CDR1 is ENHRY and CDR2 is SYGVKD.

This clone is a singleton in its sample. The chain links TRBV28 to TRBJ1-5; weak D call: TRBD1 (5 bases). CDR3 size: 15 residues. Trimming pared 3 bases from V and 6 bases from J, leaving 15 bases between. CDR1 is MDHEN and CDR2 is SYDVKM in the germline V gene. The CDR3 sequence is CASSLPGIISQPQHF. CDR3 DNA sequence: TGTGCCAGCAGTTTGCCAGGGATTATAAGTCAGCCCCAGCATTTT.

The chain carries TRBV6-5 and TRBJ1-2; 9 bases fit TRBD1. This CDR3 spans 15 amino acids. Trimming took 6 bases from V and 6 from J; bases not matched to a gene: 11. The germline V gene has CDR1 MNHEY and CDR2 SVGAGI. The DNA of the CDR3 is TGTGCCAGCAGCACCTCCCGGGACAGGGCCCATGGCTACACCTTC. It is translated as CASSTSRDRAHGYTF.

CDR3 in amino acids: CASSPMDRNYGYTF. The CDR3 coding sequence is TGTGCCAGCAGCCCCATGGACAGGAACTATGGCTACACCTTC. The rearrangement links TRBV7-8 to TRBJ1-2, with TRBD1 matching over 7 bases. CDR1 SGHVS and CDR2 FQNEAQ come from the germline V gene. The CDR3 runs 14 residues. Trimming cost V 5 bases and J 2 bases; bases outside gene matches: 5.

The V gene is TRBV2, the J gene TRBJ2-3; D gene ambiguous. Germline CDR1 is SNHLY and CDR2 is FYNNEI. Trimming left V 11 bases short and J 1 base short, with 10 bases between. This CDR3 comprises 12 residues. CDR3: CAGQERTDTQYF. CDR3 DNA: TGTGCCGGGCAGGAACGCACAGATACGCAGTATTTT. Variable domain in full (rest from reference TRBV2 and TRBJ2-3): EPEVTQTPSHQVTQMGQEVILRCVPISNHLYFYWYRQILGQKVEFLVSFYNNEISEKSEIFDDQFSVERPDGSNFTLKIRSTKLEDSAMYFCAGQERTDTQYFGPGTRLTVL.

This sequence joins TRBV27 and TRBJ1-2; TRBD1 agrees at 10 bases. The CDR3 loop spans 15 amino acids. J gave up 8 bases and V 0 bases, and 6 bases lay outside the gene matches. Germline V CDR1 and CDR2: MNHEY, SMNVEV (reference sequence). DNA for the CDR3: TGTGCCAGCAGTTTATCGGGACAGGGGTTGGGCGGCTACACCTTC. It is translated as CASSLSGQGLGGYTF.